Shown below are 10 T cell receptor beta chains from a single sample sequenced in a study of blood T cells in healthy people across ages (dated by TCRdb to 2014 to 2015). The protocol used for the library was 5' RACE. Sequenced on an Illumina HiSeq 2500. A second PCR of roughly 6 to 12 cycles was performed with a sample-barcoded 5' primer and a J-beta primer mix. TCRdb reworked the public reads: Q25 trimming with fastp, MiXCR clone assembly, productive beta chains retained. CDR3 protein duplicates are merged, each entry listing the most common genes and DNA. This sample gives hundreds of thousands of distinct CDR3 sequences in total; 56% of them show up just once. The ten largest clonotypes hold roughly 24% of the sample. Input material: blood. These receptor sequences come from a middle-aged man in good health.

This clonotype occurred a few times. The chain is built from TRBV2 and TRBJ2-5, with TRBD1 matching 9 bases. Trimming cost V 7 bases and J 2 bases; bases outside gene matches: 5. The CDR3 has 14 residues. CDR1 and CDR2 (germline): SNHLY, FYNNEI. The CDR3 nucleotides read TGTGCCAGCATTACGGGGACAGGGCAAGAGACCCAGTACTTC. This translates into CASITGTGQETQYF.

The rearrangement uses TRBV12-3 or TRBV12-4 and TRBJ1-2; perhaps TRBD1 as D (5 bases). With 8 bases removed from V and 2 bases from J, the gap between germline ends came to 9 bases. CDR3 length: 12 residues. The CDR3 region has the DNA TGTGCCAGCGGGGCAGTGAACTATGGCTACACCTTC. It translates to CASGAVNYGYTF.

The V gene is TRBV6-2 or TRBV6-3, the J gene TRBJ2-3; weak D call: TRBD2 (5 bases). This CDR3 comprises 16 residues. The germline V gene has CDR1 MNHEY and CDR2 SVGEGT. V was cut by 4 bases and J by 5 bases, with 19 bases left in between. Written as DNA, the CDR3 is TGTGCCAGCAGTTTAGGAATCGCCGTGGGAGAAGATACGCAGTATTTT. Protein: CASSLGIAVGEDTQYF.

This clonotype was seen only a few times. The V and J genes are TRBV28 and TRBJ1-1; tentatively, D is TRBD1 (6 bases). Trimming stripped 2 bases from V and 9 bases from J, with 10 bases between. This CDR3 contains 12 residues. The germline V gene has CDR1 MDHEN and CDR2 SYDVKM. CDR3 sequence: CASSLVGQQAFF. CDR3 sequence (DNA): TGTGCCAGCAGTTTAGTAGGACAGCAAGCTTTCTTT.

This clonotype occurred a few times. This sequence joins TRBV6-2 or TRBV6-3 and TRBJ1-6, with 7 bases fitting TRBD1. Germline V gene data show CDR1 as MNHEY and CDR2 as SVGEGT. Trimming at V came to 6 bases and at J to 9 bases, leaving 5 bases not matched to a gene. This CDR3 has 13 amino acids. In nucleotides, the CDR3 is TGTGCCAGCAGGTTCAACAGGGGTTCACCCCTCCACTTT. This codes for CASRFNRGSPLHF.

The rearrangement links TRBV27 to TRBJ1-1, with D uncertain. Germline values: CDR1 MNHEY, CDR2 SMNVEV (reference sequence). Trimming removed 7 bases from V and 3 bases from J, with 24 bases in between. CDR3 length: 17 residues. CDR3 coding DNA: TGTGCCAGCACCACCTCGTCGACTAGACGGTCGGACACTGAAGCTTTCTTT. This translates into CASTTSSTRRSDTEAFF.

V gene TRBV16 combines with J gene TRBJ2-4; D remains unclear. The DNA end lines up better with TRBJ2-7; the J call may be wrong. The length of the CDR3 is 13 residues. Germline V CDR1 and CDR2: KGHSY, FQNENV. Here the CDR3 reads CASSQSKSSEQYF. CDR3 nucleotides: TGTGCCAGCAGCCAATCGAAGAGTAGCGAGCAGTACTTC.

This chain links TRBV20-1 with TRBJ1-2; maybe TRBD1 (5 bases). V shed 6 bases and J shed 0 bases, with 14 bases lying between them. Germline V gives CDR1 DFQATT, CDR2 SNEGSKA (reference sequence). The CDR3 has 14 residues. The chain's CDR3 is CSAAAGLPNYGYTF. The CDR3 DNA reads TGCAGTGCGGCGGCAGGGCTTCCTAACTATGGCTACACCTTC.

This clonotype was detected only a few times. The gene calls are TRBV6-6 and TRBJ2-1, with 8 bases lining up with TRBD1. Germline V gene data show CDR1 as MNHNY and CDR2 as SVGAGI (reference sequence). The V gene end was trimmed by 2 bases and the J gene end by 9 bases; junction bases not matched to a gene: 12. The CDR3 consists of 16 residues. CDR3: CASSYPGQGARGEQFF. CDR3 coding DNA: TGTGCCAGCAGTTACCCCGGGCAGGGGGCGCGGGGTGAGCAGTTCTTC.

This clonotype was detected only a few times. V is TRBV5-1 and J is TRBJ2-3; a possible D gene is TRBD2 (6 bases). The CDR3 contains 15 residues. Looked up from germline, CDR1 is SGHRS and CDR2 is YFSETQ. Trimming pared 3 bases from V and 4 bases from J, leaving 15 bases between. The CDR3 DNA reads as TGCGCCAGCAGCTCAGAGCGGGCCCCCCCAGATACGCAGTATTTT. This codes for CASSSERAPPDTQYF.